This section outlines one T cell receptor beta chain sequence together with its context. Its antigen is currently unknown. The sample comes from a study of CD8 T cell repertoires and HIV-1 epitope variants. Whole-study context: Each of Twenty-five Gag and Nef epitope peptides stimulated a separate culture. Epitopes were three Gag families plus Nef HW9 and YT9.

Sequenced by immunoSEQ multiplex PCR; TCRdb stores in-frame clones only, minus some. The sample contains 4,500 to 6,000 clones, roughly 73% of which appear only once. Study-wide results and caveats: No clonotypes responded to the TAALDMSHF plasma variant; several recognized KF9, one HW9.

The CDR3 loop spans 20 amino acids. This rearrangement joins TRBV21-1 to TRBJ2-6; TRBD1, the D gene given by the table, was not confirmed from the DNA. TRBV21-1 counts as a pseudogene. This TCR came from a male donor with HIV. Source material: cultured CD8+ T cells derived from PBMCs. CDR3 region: CASSKVIRGLRVPGANVLTF. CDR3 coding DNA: TGTGCCAGCAGCAAAGTTATAAGGGGGCTCCGGGTCCCTGGGGCCAACGTCCTGACTTTC.